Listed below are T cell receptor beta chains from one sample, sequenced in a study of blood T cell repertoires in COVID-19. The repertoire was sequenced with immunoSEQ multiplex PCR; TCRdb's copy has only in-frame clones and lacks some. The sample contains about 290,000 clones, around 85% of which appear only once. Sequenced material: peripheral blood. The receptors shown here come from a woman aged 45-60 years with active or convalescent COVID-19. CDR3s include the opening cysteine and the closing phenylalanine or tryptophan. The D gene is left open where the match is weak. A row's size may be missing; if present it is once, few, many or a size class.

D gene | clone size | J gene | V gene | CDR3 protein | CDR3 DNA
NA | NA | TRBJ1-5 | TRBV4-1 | CASSPRGNQPQHF | TGCGCCAGCAGCCCGCGGGGGAATCAGCCCCAGCATTTT
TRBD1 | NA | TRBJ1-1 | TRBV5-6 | CASSYSGGRVTEAFF | TGTGCCAGCAGCTACTCAGGGGGCCGGGTGACTGAAGCTTTCTTT
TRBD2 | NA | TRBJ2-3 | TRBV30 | CAWSVLSSGADTQYF | TGTGCCTGGAGTGTCCTCTCTAGCGGGGCAGATACGCAGTATTTT
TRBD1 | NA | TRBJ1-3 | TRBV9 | CASSVDVRQGAGGNTIYF | TGTGCCAGCAGCGTAGACGTAAGACAGGGCGCCGGTGGAAACACCATATATTTT
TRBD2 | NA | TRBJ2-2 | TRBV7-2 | CASSSGGGGTGELFF | TGTGCCAGCAGCTCCGGCGGGGGGGGCACCGGGGAGCTGTTTTTT
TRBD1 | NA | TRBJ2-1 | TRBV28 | CASRVSGQGSYNEQFF | TGTGCCAGCAGGGTCTCGGGACAGGGGTCATACAATGAGCAGTTCTTC
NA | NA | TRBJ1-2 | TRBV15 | CATSSLGGNYGYTF | TGTGCCACCAGCTCACTGGGGGGAAACTATGGCTACACCTTC
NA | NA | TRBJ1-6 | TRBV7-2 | CASSQGSYNSPLHF | TGTGCCAGCAGCCAGGGGTCCTATAATTCACCCCTCCACTTT
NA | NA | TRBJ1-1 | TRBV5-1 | CASSFAIGGSAEAFF | TGCGCCAGCAGCTTCGCCATCGGGGGGAGTGCTGAAGCTTTCTTT
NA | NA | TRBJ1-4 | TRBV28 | CTSSLAGIGEKLFF | TGTACCAGCAGTTTGGCGGGTATCGGTGAAAAACTGTTTTTT
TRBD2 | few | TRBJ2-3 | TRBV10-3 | CAISDSGSGADTQYF | TGTGCCATCAGTGATAGCGGGAGTGGTGCAGATACGCAGTATTTT
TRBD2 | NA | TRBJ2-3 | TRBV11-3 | CASSSGRAPDTQYF | TGTGCCTCCTCTAGCGGGAGGGCCCCAGATACGCAGTATTTT
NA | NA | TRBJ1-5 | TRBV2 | CASSSELASNQPQHF | TGTGCCAGCAGTTCAGAGCTAGCTAGCAATCAGCCCCAGCATTTT
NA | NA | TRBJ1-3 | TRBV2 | CASSEQFFSGNTIYF | TGTGCCAGCAGTGAGCAGTTTTTCTCTGGAAACACCATATATTTT
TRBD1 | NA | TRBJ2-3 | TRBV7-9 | CASRKTGGGWTDTQYF | TGTGCCAGCAGAAAAACAGGGGGCGGTTGGACAGATACGCAGTATTTT
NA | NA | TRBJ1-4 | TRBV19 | CASSLGGLGKLFF | TGTGCCAGTAGTCTGGGGGGGTTGGGGAAACTGTTTTTT
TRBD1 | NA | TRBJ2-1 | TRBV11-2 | CASSRGQGFNEQFF | TGTGCCAGCAGCCGGGGACAGGGTTTCAATGAGCAGTTCTTC
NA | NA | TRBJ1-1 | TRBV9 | CASSPVTKTGEAFF | TGTGCCAGCAGCCCAGTCACAAAGACAGGTGAAGCTTTCTTT
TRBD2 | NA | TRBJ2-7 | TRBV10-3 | CAISGTSGRREQYF | TGTGCCATCAGCGGGACTAGCGGGAGACGCGAGCAGTACTTC
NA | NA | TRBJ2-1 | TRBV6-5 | CASGRLSYNEQFF | TGTGCCAGCGGAAGACTTTCCTACAATGAGCAGTTCTTC
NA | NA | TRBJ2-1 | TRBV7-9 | CASSLVFYYNEQFF | TGTGCCAGCAGCTTAGTGTTCTATTACAATGAGCAGTTCTTC
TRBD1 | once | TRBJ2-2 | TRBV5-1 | CASSRNTGAGTGELFF | TGCGCCAGCAGCCGAAATACAGGGGCGGGCACCGGGGAGCTGTTTTTT
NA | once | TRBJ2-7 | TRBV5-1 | CASSLGSAQVIYEQYF | TGCGCCAGCAGCTTGGGTTCGGCCCAGGTAATCTACGAGCAGTACTTC
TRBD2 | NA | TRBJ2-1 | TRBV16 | CASSQGTSGSDEQFF | TGTGCCAGCAGCCAAGGGACTAGCGGGAGCGATGAGCAGTTCTTC
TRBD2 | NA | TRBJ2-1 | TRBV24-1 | CATSDPGTSGSNEQFF | TGTGCCACCAGTGATCCCGGGACTAGCGGGAGTAATGAGCAGTTCTTC
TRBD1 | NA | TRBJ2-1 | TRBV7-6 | CASSPTGGIANEQFF | TGTGCCAGCAGCCCTACAGGGGGGATCGCCAATGAGCAGTTCTTC
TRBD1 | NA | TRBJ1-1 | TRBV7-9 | CASRNLARTGGFMNTEAFF | TGTGCCAGCAGAAACCTAGCCCGGACAGGGGGCTTCATGAACACTGAAGCTTTCTTT
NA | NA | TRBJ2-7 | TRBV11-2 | CASSYRPNEQYF | TGTGCCAGCAGTTACAGACCCAACGAGCAGTACTTC
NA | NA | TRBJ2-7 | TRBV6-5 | CASSYGLTSYEQYF | TGTGCCAGCAGTTACGGGCTCACCTCCTACGAGCAGTACTTC
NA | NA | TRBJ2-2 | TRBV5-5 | CASSLGTPTGELFF | TGTGCCAGCAGCCTCGGGACACCTACCGGGGAGCTGTTTTTT
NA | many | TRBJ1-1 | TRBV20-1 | CSAIDRMNTEAFF | TGCAGTGCTATTGACAGGATGAACACTGAAGCTTTCTTT
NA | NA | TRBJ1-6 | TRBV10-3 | CAIRRDSYNSPLHF | TGTGCCATCAGAAGAGACTCCTATAATTCACCCCTCCACTTT
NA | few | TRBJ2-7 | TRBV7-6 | CASSLASRAYEQYF | TGTGCCAGCAGCTTAGCGAGCAGGGCCTACGAGCAGTACTTC
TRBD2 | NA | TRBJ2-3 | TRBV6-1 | CASSALAGGVYDTQYF | TGTGCCAGCAGTGCCCTAGCGGGGGGGGTGTATGATACGCAGTATTTT
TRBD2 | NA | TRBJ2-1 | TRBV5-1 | CASRLSGTRSYNEQFF | TGCGCCAGCAGGCTGAGCGGGACTAGATCTTACAATGAGCAGTTCTTC
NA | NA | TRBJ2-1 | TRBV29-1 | CSGGGGNMNEQFF | TGCAGCGGGGGGGGCGGGAATATGAATGAGCAGTTCTTC
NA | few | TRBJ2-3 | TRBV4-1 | CASSRLGLGTDTQYF | TGCGCCAGCAGCCGACTAGGTTTAGGCACAGATACGCAGTATTTT
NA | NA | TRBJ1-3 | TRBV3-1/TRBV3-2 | CASSQGRGGVNTIYF | TGTGCCAGCAGCCAAGGCCGGGGTGGGGTAAACACCATATATTTT
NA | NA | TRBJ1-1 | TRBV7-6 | CASSLEDRNTEAFF | TGTGCCAGCAGCTTAGAGGACAGGAACACTGAAGCTTTCTTT
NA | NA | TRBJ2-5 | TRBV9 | CASSAGGGEETQYF | TGTGCCAGCAGCGCCGGGGGAGGAGAGGAGACCCAGTACTTC
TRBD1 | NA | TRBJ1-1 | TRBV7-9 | CASSLGETGRTEAFF | TGTGCCAGCAGCTTAGGAGAGACAGGGCGGACTGAAGCTTTCTTT
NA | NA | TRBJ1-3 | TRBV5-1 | CASSLKGNSGNTIYF | TGCGCCAGCAGCTTGAAGGGGAACTCTGGAAACACCATATATTTT
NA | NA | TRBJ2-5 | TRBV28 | CASSSSRLRQETQYF | TGTGCCAGCAGCTCTTCCCGACTCCGACAAGAGACCCAGTACTTC
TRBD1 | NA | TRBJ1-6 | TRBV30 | CAWGVGQFNSPLHF | TGTGCCTGGGGGGTGGGACAGTTTAATTCACCCCTCCACTTT
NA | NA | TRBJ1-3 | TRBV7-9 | CASSFGQSGNTIYF | TGTGCCAGCAGCTTTGGACAGTCTGGAAACACCATATATTTT
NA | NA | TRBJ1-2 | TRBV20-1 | CSANEGRGYGYTF | TGCAGTGCTAATGAGGGTAGGGGCTATGGCTACACCTTC
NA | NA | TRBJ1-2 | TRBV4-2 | CASSQDPRQVLRRTKNGYTF | TGTGCCAGCAGCCAAGATCCGAGACAGGTACTACGGAGAACCAAAAATGGCTACACCTTC
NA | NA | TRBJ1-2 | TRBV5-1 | CASSLGQNYGYTF | TGCGCCAGCAGCTTGGGACAGAACTATGGCTACACCTTC
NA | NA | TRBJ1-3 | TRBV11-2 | CASSRGLITGNTIYF | TGTGCCAGCAGCAGGGGACTTATTACCGGAAACACCATATATTTT
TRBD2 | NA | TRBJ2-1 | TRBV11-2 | CASSLDGTTQFF | TGTGCCAGCAGCTTAGACGGGACTACCCAGTTCTTC
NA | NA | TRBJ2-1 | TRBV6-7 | CATPSGGGQFF | TGTGCCACCCCCTCCGGGGGTGGGCAGTTCTTC
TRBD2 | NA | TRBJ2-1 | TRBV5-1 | CASSLVASGSNEQFF | TGCGCCAGCAGCTTGGTGGCTAGCGGGAGTAATGAGCAGTTCTTC